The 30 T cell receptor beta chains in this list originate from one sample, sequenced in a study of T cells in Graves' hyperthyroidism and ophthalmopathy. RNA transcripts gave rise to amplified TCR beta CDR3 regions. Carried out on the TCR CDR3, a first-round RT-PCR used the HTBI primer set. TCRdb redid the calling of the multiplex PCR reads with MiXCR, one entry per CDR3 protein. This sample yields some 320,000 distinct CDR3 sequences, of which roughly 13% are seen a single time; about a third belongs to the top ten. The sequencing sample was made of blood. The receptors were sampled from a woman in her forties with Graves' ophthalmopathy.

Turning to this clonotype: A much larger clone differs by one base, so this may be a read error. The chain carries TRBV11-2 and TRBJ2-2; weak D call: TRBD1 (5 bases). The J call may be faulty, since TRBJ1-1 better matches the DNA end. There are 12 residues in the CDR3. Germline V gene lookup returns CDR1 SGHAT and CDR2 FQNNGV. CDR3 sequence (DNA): TGTGCCAGCAGCTTAGCTGGGAGGGGAGCTTTCTTT. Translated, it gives CASSLAGRGAFF.

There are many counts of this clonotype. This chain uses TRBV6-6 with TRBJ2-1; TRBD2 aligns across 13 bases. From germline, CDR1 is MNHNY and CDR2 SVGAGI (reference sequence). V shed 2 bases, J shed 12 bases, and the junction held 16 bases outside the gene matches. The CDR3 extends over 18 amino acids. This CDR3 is CASSYLTSGGAPPGLQFF. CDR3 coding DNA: TGTGCCAGCAGTTACCTAACTAGCGGGGGGGCCCCCCCTGGATTGCAGTTCTTC.

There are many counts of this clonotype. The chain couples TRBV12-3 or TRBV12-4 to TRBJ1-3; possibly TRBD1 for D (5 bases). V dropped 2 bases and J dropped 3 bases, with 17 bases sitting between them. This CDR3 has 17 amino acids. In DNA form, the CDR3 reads TGTGCCAGCAGTTTAAAATTCGGGACTACCCTTGGAAACACCATATATTTT. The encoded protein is CASSLKFGTTLGNTIYF.

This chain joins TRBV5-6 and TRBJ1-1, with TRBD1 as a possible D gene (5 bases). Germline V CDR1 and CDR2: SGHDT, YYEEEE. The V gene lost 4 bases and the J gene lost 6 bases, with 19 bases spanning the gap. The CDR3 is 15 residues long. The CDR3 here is CASSEYNGWDAEAFF. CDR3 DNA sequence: TGTGCCAGCAGCGAATACAATGGGTGGGACGCTGAAGCTTTCTTT.

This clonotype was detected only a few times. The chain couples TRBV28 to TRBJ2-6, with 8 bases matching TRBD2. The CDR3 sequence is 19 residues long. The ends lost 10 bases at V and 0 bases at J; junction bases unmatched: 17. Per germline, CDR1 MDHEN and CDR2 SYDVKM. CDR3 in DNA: TGTGCCACACTGAATCCGGGGGGGGCGCCAGGCTCTGGGGCCAACGTCCTGACTTTC. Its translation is CATLNPGGAPGSGANVLTF.

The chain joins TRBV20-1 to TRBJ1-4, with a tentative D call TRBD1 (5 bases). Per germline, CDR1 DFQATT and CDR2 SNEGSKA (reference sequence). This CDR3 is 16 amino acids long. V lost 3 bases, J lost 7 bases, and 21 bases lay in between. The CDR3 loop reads CSASPGRRKVGEKLFF. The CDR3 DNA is TGCAGTGCTAGTCCGGGGCGTCGCAAGGTTGGTGAAAAACTGTTTTTT.

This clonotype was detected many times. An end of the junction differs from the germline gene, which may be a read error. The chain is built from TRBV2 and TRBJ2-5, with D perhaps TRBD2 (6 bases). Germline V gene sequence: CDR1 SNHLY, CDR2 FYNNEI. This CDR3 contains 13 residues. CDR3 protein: CASSGGSGSGTNF. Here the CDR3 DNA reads TGTGCCAGCAGTGGAGGGTCCGGGAGCGGAACTAACTTC.

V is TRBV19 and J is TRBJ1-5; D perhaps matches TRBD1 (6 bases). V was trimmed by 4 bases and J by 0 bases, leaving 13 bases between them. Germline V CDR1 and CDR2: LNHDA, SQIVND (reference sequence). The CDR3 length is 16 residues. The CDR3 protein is CASSNGQIASNQPQHF. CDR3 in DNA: TGTGCCAGTAGTAATGGACAGATTGCTAGCAATCAGCCCCAGCATTTT.

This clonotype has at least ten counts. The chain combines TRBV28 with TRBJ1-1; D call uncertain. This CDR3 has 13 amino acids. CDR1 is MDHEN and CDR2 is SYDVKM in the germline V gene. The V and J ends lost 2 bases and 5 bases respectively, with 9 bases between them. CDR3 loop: CASSLVLGTEAFF. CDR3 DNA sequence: TGTGCCAGCAGTTTAGTCCTCGGGACTGAAGCTTTCTTT.

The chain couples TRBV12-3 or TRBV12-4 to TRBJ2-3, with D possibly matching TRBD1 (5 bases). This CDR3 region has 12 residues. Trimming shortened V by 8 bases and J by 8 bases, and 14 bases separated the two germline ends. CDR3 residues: CASLVWGGTQYF. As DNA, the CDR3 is TGTGCCAGCCTAGTTTGGGGCGGTACGCAGTATTTT.

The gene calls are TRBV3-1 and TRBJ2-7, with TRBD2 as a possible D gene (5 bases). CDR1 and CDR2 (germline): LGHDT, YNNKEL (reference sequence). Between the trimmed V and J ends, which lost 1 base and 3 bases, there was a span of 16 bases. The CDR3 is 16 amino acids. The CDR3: CASSQGRPSRGYEQYF. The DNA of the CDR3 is TGTGCCAGCAGCCAAGGACGTCCGAGCCGGGGCTACGAGCAGTACTTC.

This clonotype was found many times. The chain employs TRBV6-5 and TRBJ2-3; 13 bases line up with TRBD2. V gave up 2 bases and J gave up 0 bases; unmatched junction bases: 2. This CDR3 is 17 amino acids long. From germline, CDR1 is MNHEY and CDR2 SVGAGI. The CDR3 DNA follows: TGTGCCAGCAGTTACGGGACTAGCGGGGCTAGCACAGATACGCAGTATTTT. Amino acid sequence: CASSYGTSGASTDTQYF.

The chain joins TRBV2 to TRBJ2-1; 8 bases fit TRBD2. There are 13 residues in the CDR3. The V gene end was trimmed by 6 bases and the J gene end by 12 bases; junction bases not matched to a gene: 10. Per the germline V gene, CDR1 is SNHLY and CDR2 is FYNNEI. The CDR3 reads CASRGTRGEWQFF. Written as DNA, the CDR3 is TGTGCCAGCAGGGGGACTAGGGGGGAATGGCAGTTCTTC.

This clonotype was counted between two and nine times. In nucleotides, the CDR3 is TGCAGTACAGGGAGCTCCTACGAGCAGTACTTC. Translated, it gives CSTGSSYEQYF. The chain couples TRBV20-1 to TRBJ2-7; tentatively, D is TRBD1 (6 bases). V was cut by 8 bases and J by 0 bases, with 8 bases left in between. CDR3 length equals 11 residues. The germline V gene has CDR1 DFQATT and CDR2 SNEGSKA (reference sequence).

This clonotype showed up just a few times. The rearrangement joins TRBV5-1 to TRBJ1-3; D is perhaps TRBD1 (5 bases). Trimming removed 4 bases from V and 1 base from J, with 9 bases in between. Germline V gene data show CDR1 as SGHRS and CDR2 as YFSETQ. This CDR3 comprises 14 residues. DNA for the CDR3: TGCGCCAGCAGCCCGGGACGGTCTGGAAACACCATATATTTT. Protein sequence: CASSPGRSGNTIYF. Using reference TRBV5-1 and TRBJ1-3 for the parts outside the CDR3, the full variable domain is KAGVTQTPRYLIKTRGQQVTLSCSPISGHRSVSWYQQTPGQGLQFLFEYFSETQRNKGNFPGRFSGRQFSNSRSEMNVSTLELGDSALYLCASSPGRSGNTIYFGEGSWLTVV.

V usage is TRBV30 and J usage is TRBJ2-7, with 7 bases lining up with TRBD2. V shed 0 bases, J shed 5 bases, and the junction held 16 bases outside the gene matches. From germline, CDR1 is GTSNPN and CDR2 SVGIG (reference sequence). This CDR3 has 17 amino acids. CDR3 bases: TGTGCCTGGAGTGTACGATATAGCGGAGGGAGGGCCGACGAGCAGTACTTC. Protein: CAWSVRYSGGRADEQYF.

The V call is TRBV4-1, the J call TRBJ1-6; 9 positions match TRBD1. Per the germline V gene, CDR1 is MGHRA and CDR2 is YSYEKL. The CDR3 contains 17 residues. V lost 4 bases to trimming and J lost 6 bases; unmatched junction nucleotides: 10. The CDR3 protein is CASSPDRGRMGNSPLHF. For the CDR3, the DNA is TGCGCCAGCAGCCCCGACAGGGGGAGGATGGGTAATTCACCCCTCCACTTT.

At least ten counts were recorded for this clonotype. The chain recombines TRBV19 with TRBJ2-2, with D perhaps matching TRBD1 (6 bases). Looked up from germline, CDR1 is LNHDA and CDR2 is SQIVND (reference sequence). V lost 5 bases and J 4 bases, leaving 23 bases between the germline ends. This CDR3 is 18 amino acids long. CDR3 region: CASSGGRGGRSGTGELFF. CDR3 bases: TGTGCCAGTAGTGGCGGCAGAGGGGGAAGGTCCGGCACCGGGGAGCTGTTTTTT.

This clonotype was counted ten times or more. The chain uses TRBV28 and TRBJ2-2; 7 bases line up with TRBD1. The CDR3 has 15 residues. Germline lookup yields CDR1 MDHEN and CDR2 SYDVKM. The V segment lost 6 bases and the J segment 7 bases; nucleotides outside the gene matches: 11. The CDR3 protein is CASSLPGGTGGELFF. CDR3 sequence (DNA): TGTGCCAGCAGCCTCCCAGGGGGTACGGGCGGGGAGCTGTTTTTT.

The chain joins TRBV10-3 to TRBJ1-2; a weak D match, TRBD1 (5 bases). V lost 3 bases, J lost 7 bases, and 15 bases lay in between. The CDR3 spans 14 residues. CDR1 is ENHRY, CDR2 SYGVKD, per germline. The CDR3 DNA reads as TGTGCCATCAGTGAAATGAAAGGGGCCGGTGGCTACACCTTC. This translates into CAISEMKGAGGYTF.

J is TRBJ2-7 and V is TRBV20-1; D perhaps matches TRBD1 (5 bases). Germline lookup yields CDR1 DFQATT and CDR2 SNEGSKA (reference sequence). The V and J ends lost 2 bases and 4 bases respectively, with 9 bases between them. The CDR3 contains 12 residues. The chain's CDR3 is CSARNQGYEQYF. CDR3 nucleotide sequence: TGCAGTGCTAGAAACCAGGGTTACGAGCAGTACTTC.

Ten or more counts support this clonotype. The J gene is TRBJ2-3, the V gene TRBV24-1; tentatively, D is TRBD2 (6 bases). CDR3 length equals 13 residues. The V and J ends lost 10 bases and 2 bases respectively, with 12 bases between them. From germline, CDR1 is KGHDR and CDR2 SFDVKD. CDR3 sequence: CATRAGITDTQYF. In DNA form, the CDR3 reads TGTGCCACGAGGGCGGGGATCACAGATACGCAGTATTTT.

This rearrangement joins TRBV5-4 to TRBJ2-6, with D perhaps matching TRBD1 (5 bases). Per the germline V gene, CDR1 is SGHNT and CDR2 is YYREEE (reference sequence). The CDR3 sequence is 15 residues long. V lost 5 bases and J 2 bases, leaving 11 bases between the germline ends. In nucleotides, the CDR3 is TGTGCCAGCAGTCGGCAGGGTCCTGGGGCCAACGTCCTGACTTTC. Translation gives CASSRQGPGANVLTF.

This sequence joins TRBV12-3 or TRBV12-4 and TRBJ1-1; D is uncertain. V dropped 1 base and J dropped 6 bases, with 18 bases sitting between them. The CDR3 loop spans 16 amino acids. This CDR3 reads CASSLVAREVEAEAFF. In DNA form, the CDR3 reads TGTGCCAGCAGTTTAGTGGCCAGAGAGGTGGAGGCTGAAGCTTTCTTT.

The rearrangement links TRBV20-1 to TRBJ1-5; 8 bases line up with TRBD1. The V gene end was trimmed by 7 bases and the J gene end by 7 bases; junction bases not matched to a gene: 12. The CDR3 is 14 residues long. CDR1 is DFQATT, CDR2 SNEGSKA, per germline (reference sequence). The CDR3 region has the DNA TGCAGTGTCCCGGACAGGGCGGATTGGCAGCCCCAGCATTTT. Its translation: CSVPDRADWQPQHF.

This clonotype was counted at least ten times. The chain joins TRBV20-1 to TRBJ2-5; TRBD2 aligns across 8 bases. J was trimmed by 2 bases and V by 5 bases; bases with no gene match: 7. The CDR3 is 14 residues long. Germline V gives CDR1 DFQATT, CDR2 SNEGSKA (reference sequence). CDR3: CSASKAGGQETQYF. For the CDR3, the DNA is TGCAGTGCTTCCAAGGCGGGGGGACAAGAGACCCAGTACTTC.

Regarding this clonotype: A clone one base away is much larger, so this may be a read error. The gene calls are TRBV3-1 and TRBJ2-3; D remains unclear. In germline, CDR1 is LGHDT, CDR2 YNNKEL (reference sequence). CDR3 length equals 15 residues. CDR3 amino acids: CASIQEASMGDTQYF. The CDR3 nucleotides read TGTGCCAGCATCCAAGAGGCCAGCATGGGAGATACGCAGTATTTT.

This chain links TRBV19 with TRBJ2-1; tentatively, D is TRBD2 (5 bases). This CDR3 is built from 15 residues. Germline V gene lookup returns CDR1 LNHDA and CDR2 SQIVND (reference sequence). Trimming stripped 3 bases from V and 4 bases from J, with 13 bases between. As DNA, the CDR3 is TGTGCCAGTAGTATTTCGAGGGAGAGATACAATGAGCAGTTCTTC. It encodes CASSISRERYNEQFF.

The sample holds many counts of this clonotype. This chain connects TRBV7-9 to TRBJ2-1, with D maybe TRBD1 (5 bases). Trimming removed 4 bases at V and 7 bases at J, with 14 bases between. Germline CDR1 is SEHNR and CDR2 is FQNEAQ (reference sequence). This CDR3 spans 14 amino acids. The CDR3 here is CASSYSRVWNEQFF. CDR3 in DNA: TGTGCCAGCAGCTATAGCAGGGTCTGGAATGAGCAGTTCTTC. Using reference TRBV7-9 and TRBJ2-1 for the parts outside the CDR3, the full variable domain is DTGVSQNPRHKITKRGQNVTFRCDPISEHNRLYWYRQTLGQGPEFLTYFQNEAQLEKSRLLSDRFSAERPKGSFSTLEIQRTEQGDSAMYLCASSYSRVWNEQFFGPGTRLTVL.

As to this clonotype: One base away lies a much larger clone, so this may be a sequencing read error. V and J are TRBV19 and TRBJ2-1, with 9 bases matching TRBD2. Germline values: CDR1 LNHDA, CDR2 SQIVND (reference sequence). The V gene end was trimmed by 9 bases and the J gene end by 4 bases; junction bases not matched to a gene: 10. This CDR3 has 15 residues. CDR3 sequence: CASATGREGYNEQFF. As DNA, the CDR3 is TGTGCCAGCGCGACGGGGCGGGAGGGATACAATGAGCAGTTCTTC.